Shown below are 15 T cell receptor beta chains from a single sample sequenced in a study of Graves' ophthalmopathy and Graves' hyperthyroidism. Transcripts of RNA were the source for amplifying TCR beta CDR3 regions. First-round RT-PCR with HTBI primers preceded a second-round multiplex PCR. A single record per CDR3 protein comes from TCRdb applying MiXCR to the multiplex PCR reads. Counted here are roughly 400,000 distinct CDR3 sequences, approximately 16% occurring once; the ten biggest clones make up about 1.4%. Sequencing input: peripheral blood. These receptors came from a woman aged 18-29 years with Graves' ophthalmopathy.

This clonotype came up many times. The chain couples TRBV7-2 to TRBJ1-5; no firm D call. The V gene's germline CDR1 is SGHTA and CDR2 FQGNSA. CDR3 length: 17 residues. The V gene lost 0 bases and the J gene lost 4 bases, with 16 bases spanning the gap. The CDR3 loop is CASSLAPRGSGNQPQHF. In DNA, the CDR3 is TGTGCCAGCAGCTTAGCGCCACGGGGAAGCGGAAATCAGCCCCAGCATTTT. The full variable domain, in which reference TRBV7-2 and TRBJ1-5 provide the parts outside the CDR3, is GAGVSQSPSNKVTEKGKDVELRCDPISGHTALYWYRQSLGQGLEFLIYFQGNSAPDKSGLPSDRFSAERTGGSVSTLTIQRTQQEDSAVYLCASSLAPRGSGNQPQHFGDGTRLSIL.

The sample holds many counts of this clonotype. The gene calls are TRBV7-2 and TRBJ2-7; 7 positions match TRBD2. Looked up from germline, CDR1 is SGHTA and CDR2 is FQGNSA. The CDR3 extends over 13 amino acids. V shed 4 bases, J shed 6 bases, and the junction held 6 bases outside the gene matches. The CDR3 loop is CASSSKPGGEQYF. In DNA, the CDR3 is TGTGCCAGCAGCTCAAAGCCGGGGGGCGAGCAGTACTTC.

The chain couples TRBV5-6 to TRBJ1-3; D gene ambiguous. Germline V lookup: CDR1 SGHDT, CDR2 YYEEEE. The CDR3 runs 15 residues. V lost 1 base, J lost 1 base, and 9 bases lay in between. The CDR3 protein is CASSLSIVSGNTIYF. The DNA of the CDR3 is TGTGCCAGCAGCTTGTCCATAGTGTCTGGAAACACCATATATTTT.

This clonotype has more than one count but fewer than ten. For the CDR3, the DNA is TGTGCCAGCACCCAACCTAGCGGGGGGGAAGAGACCCAGTACTTC. Protein sequence: CASTQPSGGEETQYF. V and J are TRBV6-1 and TRBJ2-5, with 12 nucleotides matching TRBD2. The CDR3 contains 15 residues. CDR1 is MNHNS, CDR2 SASEGT, per germline. V was pared by 7 bases and J by 3 bases, with 6 bases of the junction left unmatched.

This clonotype was seen at least ten times. The chain combines TRBV12-3 or TRBV12-4 with TRBJ1-5; no clear D. The CDR3 sequence is 16 residues long. V shed 6 bases and J shed 4 bases, with 19 bases lying between them. As DNA, the CDR3 is TGTGCCAGCAGCCTTCAAGGACCTGAGAGAAATCAGCCCCAGCATTTT. This gives the protein CASSLQGPERNQPQHF.

A note on this clonotype: A clone one base away is much larger, so this may be a read error. The J gene is TRBJ2-5, the V gene TRBV7-2; D is unresolved. This CDR3 comprises 16 residues. Germline V CDR1 and CDR2: SGHTA, FQGNSA. Trimming removed 2 bases at V and 3 bases at J, with 16 bases between. CDR3 sequence (DNA): TGTGCCAGCAGCTTACTCCAGTGGTCACTAAAAGAGACCCAGTACTTC. As protein: CASSLLQWSLKETQYF.

This clonotype was recorded at least ten times. The V call is TRBV6-2 or TRBV6-3, the J call TRBJ2-7; the D gene is possibly TRBD2 (5 bases). V gave up 2 bases and J gave up 6 bases, with 14 bases separating them. The CDR3 is 14 residues long. Germline loops: CDR1 MNHEY, CDR2 SVGEGT. The CDR3 loop reads CASSYRRVAIEQYF. CDR3 coding DNA: TGTGCCAGCAGTTACCGGCGGGTCGCAATCGAGCAGTACTTC.

This clonotype was seen only a few times. V is TRBV18 and J is TRBJ2-2; 8 bases are shared with TRBD1. From germline, CDR1 is KGHSH and CDR2 LQKENI. The length of the CDR3 is 18 residues. V shed 3 bases and J 3 bases; nucleotides not matched to a gene: 12. CDR3 in amino acids: CASSPNAGGRSDTGELFF. The CDR3 DNA sequence: TGTGCCAGCTCACCCAACGCAGGGGGCCGCAGCGACACCGGGGAGCTGTTTTTT.

This clonotype was seen at least ten times. The chain couples TRBV29-1 to TRBJ1-3; 7 positions agree with TRBD1. The CDR3 extends over 13 amino acids. Germline V gene sequence: CDR1 SQVTM, CDR2 ANQGSEA. V was pared by 2 bases and J by 2 bases, with 0 bases of the junction left unmatched. The CDR3 protein is CSVERGPGNTIYF. In DNA form, the CDR3 reads TGCAGCGTTGAAAGGGGGCCTGGAAACACCATATATTTT.

This clonotype was counted many times. The CDR3 region is CASSPLPGMGGELFF. The CDR3 DNA sequence: TGTGCCAGCAGTCCTTTACCAGGGATGGGCGGGGAGCTGTTTTTT. The chain uses TRBV12-3 or TRBV12-4 and TRBJ2-2, with a possible D match to TRBD1 (5 bases). Trimming took 5 bases from V and 7 from J, leaving 17 bases between them. CDR3 length: 15 residues.

The sample holds many counts of this clonotype. This chain connects TRBV6-5 to TRBJ1-1, with D possibly TRBD1 on 5 matching bases. The V and J ends lost 1 base and 7 bases respectively, with 19 bases between them. This CDR3 comprises 16 residues. In germline, CDR1 is MNHEY, CDR2 SVGAGI. The CDR3, as DNA: TGTGCCAGCAGTTACTTCAGCACAGAGGGGCAAGGTGAAGCTTTCTTT. Amino acids: CASSYFSTEGQGEAFF.

The chain carries TRBV6-4 and TRBJ1-5; D is undetermined. This CDR3 has 16 amino acids. Trimming cost V 6 bases and J 3 bases, with 18 bases left between them. Germline CDR1 reads MRHNA; CDR2 reads SNTAGT. The CDR3 bases are TGTGCCAGCAGAGACCGAGGGCCCCCTATCAATCAGCCCCAGCATTTT. Protein: CASRDRGPPINQPQHF.

The rearrangement links TRBV28 to TRBJ2-7; perhaps TRBD2 as D (6 bases). Trimming stripped 10 bases from V and 6 bases from J, with 19 bases between. CDR3 length equals 13 residues. Looked up from germline, CDR1 is MDHEN and CDR2 is SYDVKM. CDR3 loop: CATNSGARGEQYF. The CDR3 region has the DNA TGTGCCACCAACTCCGGGGCGCGGGGCGAGCAGTACTTC.

This clonotype showed up many times. The chain carries TRBV6-5 and TRBJ2-7, with 10 nucleotides matching TRBD2. CDR3 length: 13 residues. Germline CDR1 MNHEY, CDR2 SVGAGI. The CDR3 DNA reads TGTGCTTCCAGAGGGACTAGCGTTTACGAGCAGTACTTC. Translation: CASRGTSVYEQYF.

This clonotype was detected many times. The CDR3 sequence: CASSLGQSNEQYF. CDR3 bases: TGCGCCAGCAGCTTGGGACAGTCGAATGAGCAGTACTTC. This chain connects TRBV5-1 to TRBJ2-7, with a weak D call TRBD1 (5 bases). This CDR3 spans 13 amino acids. Germline assignment: CDR1 SGHRS and CDR2 YFSETQ. Deletions cut 0 bases from V and 7 bases from J, with 11 bases between.